This T cell receptor beta chain originates from a study of T cells in Graves' hyperthyroidism and ophthalmopathy. Study overall: Once the initial diagnosis was made, peripheral blood was obtained before any treatment.

Disease duration under 2 months; hyperthyroidism patients were aged 18 to 65. The diagnostic basis comprised clinical symptoms, serum thyroxine and TRAb, thyroid ultrasound and orbital computed tomography. Extraction of PBMCs used 8 to 10 ml of fresh peripheral blood. Authors of the study amplified TCR beta CDR3 regions from RNA transcripts. With the HTBI primer set, the TCR CDR3 went through a first round of RT-PCR. TCRdb re-called the multiplex PCR reads with MiXCR, one entry per CDR3 protein. The table includes about 590,000 distinct CDR3 sequences, about 15% detected once. This clonotype was seen repeatedly, ten times or more. CDR3 size: 14 residues. Germline CDR1 and CDR2: MNHEY and SMNVEV (reference sequence). Trimming removed 5 bases from V and 4 bases from J, with 14 bases in between.

The sequence derives from a woman aged 25 to 45 with Graves' hyperthyroidism. The rearrangement joins TRBV27 to TRBJ2-5, with D perhaps TRBD2 (5 bases). Material for sequencing was blood. CDR3 amino acids: CASSPTLVPETQYF. The CDR3 bases are TGTGCCAGCAGTCCAACACTAGTCCCAGAGACCCAGTACTTC.